These 5 T cell receptor beta chains originate from one sample sequenced in a study of cytomegalovirus exposure and HLA in healthy donors. The PCR made use of 60 Vbeta and 13 Jbeta primers. The data were produced by immunoSEQ multiplex PCR, yet TCRdb's version contains in-frame clones alone and is incomplete. The repertoire holds approximately 150,000 clones, with 65% to 80% as singletons. The specimen was PBMCs. The receptors shown here come from a man between 35 and 55 years old in good health and CMV-seronegative.

The CDR3 region is CASSNGNSYEQYF. CDR3 coding DNA: TGTGCCAGCAGCAACGGGAACTCCTACGAGCAGTACTTC. The V call is TRBV13, the J call TRBJ2-7; tentatively, D is TRBD2 (5 bases). This CDR3 is built from 13 residues. CDR1 is PRHDT, CDR2 FYEKMQ, per germline (reference sequence). The V gene lost 5 bases and the J gene lost 0 bases, with 8 bases spanning the gap.

The chain is built from TRBV18 and TRBJ1-5, with TRBD1 matching over 8 bases. The V and J ends lost 4 bases and 0 bases, in that order; junction bases with no gene match: 5. This CDR3 has 16 amino acids. The germline V gene has CDR1 KGHSH and CDR2 LQKENI. The CDR3 region has the DNA TGTGCCAGCTCACGGGGACAGGCTAATAGCAATCAGCCCCAGCATTTT. Its translation: CASSRGQANSNQPQHF. The entire variable domain, with the rest obtained from reference TRBV18 and TRBJ1-5, is as follows: NAGVMQNPRHLVRRRGQEARLRCSPMKGHSHVYWYRQLPEEGLKFMVYLQKENIIDESGMPKERFSAEFPKEGPSILRIQQVVRGDSAAYFCASSRGQANSNQPQHFGDGTRLSIL.

V usage is TRBV9 and J usage is TRBJ2-2, with 9 positions matching TRBD1. V lost 5 bases, J lost 3 bases, and 5 bases stayed unmatched. The CDR3 contains 15 residues. CDR1 and CDR2 from the germline V gene are SGDLS and YYNGEE. The CDR3 coding sequence is TGTGCCAGCAGACAGGGGGCTGTCGACACCGGGGAGCTGTTTTTT. Protein product: CASRQGAVDTGELFF.

This chain connects TRBV4-1 to TRBJ1-2, with 8 bases matching TRBD1. The germline CDR1 and CDR2 sequences are MGHRA and YSYEKL. The trim removed 2 bases at V and 14 bases at J, leaving 13 bases unmatched. There are 14 residues in the CDR3. The CDR3 loop reads CASSQRGTGDGYTF. CDR3 DNA sequence: TGCGCCAGCAGCCAACGGGGGACAGGCGACGGGTATACCTTC.

The J gene is TRBJ2-1, the V gene TRBV19; 14 nucleotides align to TRBD2. The length of the CDR3 is 17 residues. CDR1 is LNHDA and CDR2 is SQIVND in the germline V gene (reference sequence). Germline trimming cut 6 bases from V and 7 bases from J; bases unmatched to any gene: 11. The CDR3 loop reads CASREIGLAGGKNEQFF. The CDR3 region has the DNA TGTGCCAGTAGAGAGATAGGACTAGCGGGAGGAAAGAATGAGCAGTTCTTC.